The clone carrying this T cell receptor beta chain was found many times. Per the study methods: It was from reference gene primer amplification that nucleated cell counts were estimated. Method: immunoSEQ multiplex PCR; TCRdb's copy keeps in-frame clones and lacks some. From that table come the V and J calls and clone size; the DNA was used to work out D and trimming. The sample includes over 250,000 clones, around 86% seen only once; the top ten take roughly 2.6%. This specimen belongs to a study of blood T cell repertoires in COVID-19. Study as a whole: T cells, B-cell-depleted T cells, or PBMCs supplied cDNA or gDNA.

Individuals aged about 18 to 89 years were recruited from 24 US areas. Membership in each cohort depended on participant-reported clinical history. Germline CDR1 and CDR2: MNHNS and SASEGT. The V segment lost 3 bases and the J segment 5 bases; nucleotides outside the gene matches: 2. This CDR3 region has 14 residues. The sequence derives from a woman between 18 and 29 years old who had recovered from COVID-19. Specimen: PBMCs or T cells enriched from blood (not recorded which). The chain has TRBV6-1 and TRBJ2-7; 12 nucleotides agree with TRBD2. The CDR3, as DNA: TGTGCCAGCAGTGAGACTAGCGGGGGCCACGAGCAGTACTTC. Protein: CASSETSGGHEQYF.